The rows below give T cell receptor beta chains drawn from one sample of a study of blood T cells in healthy people across ages. TCRdb reprocessed the 5' RACE reads via MiXCR and lists one record per CDR3 protein. The sample has about 1,400,000 distinct CDR3 sequences; 42% are singletons. Material: blood. The receptors derive from a woman between 18 and 30 years old in good health. Both conserved end residues are part of each CDR3. The D gene is left open where the match is weak. Not all rows give a size; the values are once, few, many and, for expanded clones, a class.

J gene: TRBJ2-1; clone size: -; V gene: TRBV10-3; D gene: -; CDR3 DNA: TGTGCCGGCGTTACAGGGGGGGACAATGAGCAGTTCTTC; CDR3 protein: CAGVTGGDNEQFF
J gene: TRBJ2-7; clone size: few; V gene: TRBV5-1; D gene: -; CDR3 DNA: TGCGCCAGCAGCTTGGAGGAGGGACCTTTAAGCTCCTACGAGCAGTACTTC; CDR3 protein: CASSLEEGPLSSYEQYF
J gene: TRBJ2-5; clone size: once; V gene: TRBV3-1; D gene: -; CDR3 DNA: TGTGCCAGCAGCCAAGATCCTGTCAGGGGAGAGACCCAGTACTTC; CDR3 protein: CASSQDPVRGETQYF
J gene: TRBJ1-4; clone size: -; V gene: TRBV6-9; D gene: -; CDR3 DNA: TGTGCCAGCAGTTATGGGCCGCTAGTCCGGCGGGAAAAACTGTTTTTT; CDR3 protein: CASSYGPLVRREKLFF
J gene: TRBJ1-1; clone size: -; V gene: TRBV28; D gene: -; CDR3 DNA: TGTGCCAGCAGCGTCCTTGGGAGCAGAAACACTGAAGCTTTCTTT; CDR3 protein: CASSVLGSRNTEAFF
J gene: TRBJ2-5; clone size: few; V gene: TRBV14; D gene: -; CDR3 DNA: TGTGCCAGCAGCCAAGGAACGCTCCTGGAATACCAAGAGACCCAGTACTTC; CDR3 protein: CASSQGTLLEYQETQYF
J gene: TRBJ1-1; clone size: -; V gene: TRBV7-8; D gene: -; CDR3 DNA: TGTGCCAGCAGCTTAGCGACGGGGCCAGAGATGAACACTGAAGCTTTCTTT; CDR3 protein: CASSLATGPEMNTEAFF
J gene: TRBJ2-3; clone size: few; V gene: TRBV7-9; D gene: TRBD2; CDR3 DNA: TGTGCCAGCAGCTTCCCAAGGGCTAGCGGGCCCACAGATACGCAGTATTTT; CDR3 protein: CASSFPRASGPTDTQYF
J gene: TRBJ2-7; clone size: few; V gene: TRBV5-5; D gene: -; CDR3 DNA: TGTGCCAGCAGCCGGGCCCAAAGGCTAGGGAGGACCTACGAGCAGTACTTC; CDR3 protein: CASSRAQRLGRTYEQYF
J gene: TRBJ2-7; clone size: many; V gene: TRBV7-2; D gene: TRBD1; CDR3 DNA: TGTGCCAGCAGCTCGACAGGGGCCTCCTACGAGCAGTACTTC; CDR3 protein: CASSSTGASYEQYF
J gene: TRBJ1-1; clone size: -; V gene: TRBV11-2; D gene: -; CDR3 DNA: TGTGCCAGCATCTTAGCCCACACTGAAGCTTTCTTT; CDR3 protein: CASILAHTEAFF
J gene: TRBJ2-5; clone size: -; V gene: TRBV3-1; D gene: -; CDR3 DNA: TGTGCCAGCAGCCAAGATCTGGCAGGCGACTATCCGTACTTC; CDR3 protein: CASSQDLAGDYPYF
J gene: TRBJ1-3; clone size: -; V gene: TRBV12-3/TRBV12-4; D gene: -; CDR3 DNA: TGTGCCAGCAGTTCCCAGGGGCACGGAAACACCATATATTTT; CDR3 protein: CASSSQGHGNTIYF
J gene: TRBJ2-3; clone size: -; V gene: TRBV20-1; D gene: -; CDR3 DNA: TGCAGTGCTAGAGGACGGGAAATCGGTTTAACAGATACGCAGTATTTT; CDR3 protein: CSARGREIGLTDTQYF
J gene: TRBJ2-3; clone size: few; V gene: TRBV3-1; D gene: -; CDR3 DNA: TGTGCCAGCAGCCAAGATCGGCCTCTCCCGGTTGACACGCAGTATTTT; CDR3 protein: CASSQDRPLPVDTQYF
J gene: TRBJ2-3; clone size: few; V gene: TRBV20-1; D gene: TRBD2; CDR3 DNA: TGCAGTGCTAGAGATCTGACTAGCGGGGACACAGATACGCAGTATTTT; CDR3 protein: CSARDLTSGDTDTQYF
J gene: TRBJ2-2; clone size: -; V gene: TRBV29-1; D gene: -; CDR3 DNA: TGCAGCGTTGAAGATTTCCCCGGGGAGCTGTTTTTT; CDR3 protein: CSVEDFPGELFF
J gene: TRBJ1-1; clone size: -; V gene: TRBV29-1; D gene: -; CDR3 DNA: TGCAGCGTTGAAGATCAAATAGGGAAGGAAGGCACTGAAGCTTTCTTT; CDR3 protein: CSVEDQIGKEGTEAFF
J gene: TRBJ2-3; clone size: -; V gene: TRBV27; D gene: -; CDR3 DNA: TGTGCCAGCAGGCGGGACTGGGGGAGCACAGATACGCAGTATTTT; CDR3 protein: CASRRDWGSTDTQYF
J gene: TRBJ2-3; clone size: -; V gene: TRBV4-1; D gene: TRBD1; CDR3 DNA: TGCGCCAGCAGCGAATGGACAGGGACCGCAGATACGCAGTATTTT; CDR3 protein: CASSEWTGTADTQYF
J gene: TRBJ2-7; clone size: few; V gene: TRBV20-1; D gene: TRBD2; CDR3 DNA: TGCAGTGCTAGAGGCCGTAAGCGGGAGGTCTCCTACGAGCAGTACTTC; CDR3 protein: CSARGRKREVSYEQYF
J gene: TRBJ2-5; clone size: few; V gene: TRBV18; D gene: TRBD1; CDR3 DNA: TGTGCCAGCTCACCACTCGCAGGGGGCAAGGAGACCCAGTACTTC; CDR3 protein: CASSPLAGGKETQYF
J gene: TRBJ1-2; clone size: few; V gene: TRBV5-1; D gene: -; CDR3 DNA: TGCGCCAGCAGCTTGGTTCAGGCCGACTATGGCTACACCTTC; CDR3 protein: CASSLVQADYGYTF
J gene: TRBJ2-3; clone size: -; V gene: TRBV4-2; D gene: TRBD2; CDR3 DNA: TGTGCCAGCAGTCCTGGGACTAGCGGGAGACTAGATACGCAGTATTTT; CDR3 protein: CASSPGTSGRLDTQYF
J gene: TRBJ2-7; clone size: -; V gene: TRBV7-9; D gene: TRBD2; CDR3 DNA: TGTGCCAGCAGCTTAGGCGGGAGTCGCAACGAGCAGTACTTC; CDR3 protein: CASSLGGSRNEQYF
J gene: TRBJ2-5; clone size: few; V gene: TRBV10-3; D gene: -; CDR3 DNA: TGTGCCATCACCGAGGGGCTCGGGCAAAAAGAGACCCAGTACTTC; CDR3 protein: CAITEGLGQKETQYF
J gene: TRBJ2-6; clone size: -; V gene: TRBV19; D gene: -; CDR3 DNA: TGTGCCAGTAGTATGAGTGGGGCTGGGGCCAACGTCCTGACTTTC; CDR3 protein: CASSMSGAGANVLTF
J gene: TRBJ1-2; clone size: -; V gene: TRBV3-1; D gene: TRBD1; CDR3 DNA: TGTGCCAGCAGCCTGGACAGGGGAGGCCACTATGGCTACACCTTC; CDR3 protein: CASSLDRGGHYGYTF
J gene: TRBJ2-5; clone size: -; V gene: TRBV2; D gene: TRBD2; CDR3 DNA: TGTGCCAGCAGTGGGTCGGTTAGCGGGGGTTCACAAGAGACCCAGTACTTC; CDR3 protein: CASSGSVSGGSQETQYF